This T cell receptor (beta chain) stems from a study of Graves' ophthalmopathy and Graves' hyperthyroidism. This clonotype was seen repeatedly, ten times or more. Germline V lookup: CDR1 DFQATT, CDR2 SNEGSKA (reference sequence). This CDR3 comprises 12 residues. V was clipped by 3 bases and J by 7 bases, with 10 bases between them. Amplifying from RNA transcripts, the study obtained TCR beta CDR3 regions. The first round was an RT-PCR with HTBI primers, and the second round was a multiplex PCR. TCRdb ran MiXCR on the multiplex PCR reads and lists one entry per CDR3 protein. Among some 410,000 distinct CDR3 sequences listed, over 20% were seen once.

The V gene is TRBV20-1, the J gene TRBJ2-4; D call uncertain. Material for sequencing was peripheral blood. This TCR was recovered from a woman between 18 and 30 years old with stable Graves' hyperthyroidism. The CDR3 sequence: CSASLLPNIQYF. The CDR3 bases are TGCAGTGCTAGTCTGCTTCCCAACATTCAGTACTTC.